This TCR beta chain was retrieved from a study of beta chain features in type 1 diabetes. On this clone: What it recognizes is unknown. Additional DNA sequences in this sample encode the identical CDR3.

Expressed TCRB transcripts got sequenced, as all isolated RNA was reverse transcribed. Assay used: immunoSEQ multiplex PCR; TCRdb lists only in-frame clones, some missing. The table includes about 660,000 clones, around 15% detected once. The study, taken as a whole, reports: In every one of the four CD4+ subsets, TCRB CDR3s were moderately but significantly shorter in Type 1 diabetes patients.

Sequenced sample: naive CD4+ T cells from blood. This clonotype was obtained from a man aged 18-30 years with type 1 diabetes.

CDR3 nucleotides: TGTGCCAGCAGGGACAGGAACACTGAAGCTTTCTTT. Translated: CASRDRNTEAFF. This rearrangement joins TRBV2 to TRBJ1-1, with TRBD1 as a possible D gene (6 bases). Germline lookup yields CDR1 SNHLY and CDR2 FYNNEI. Trimming cost V 6 bases and J 1 base, with 6 bases left between them. This CDR3 spans 12 amino acids.